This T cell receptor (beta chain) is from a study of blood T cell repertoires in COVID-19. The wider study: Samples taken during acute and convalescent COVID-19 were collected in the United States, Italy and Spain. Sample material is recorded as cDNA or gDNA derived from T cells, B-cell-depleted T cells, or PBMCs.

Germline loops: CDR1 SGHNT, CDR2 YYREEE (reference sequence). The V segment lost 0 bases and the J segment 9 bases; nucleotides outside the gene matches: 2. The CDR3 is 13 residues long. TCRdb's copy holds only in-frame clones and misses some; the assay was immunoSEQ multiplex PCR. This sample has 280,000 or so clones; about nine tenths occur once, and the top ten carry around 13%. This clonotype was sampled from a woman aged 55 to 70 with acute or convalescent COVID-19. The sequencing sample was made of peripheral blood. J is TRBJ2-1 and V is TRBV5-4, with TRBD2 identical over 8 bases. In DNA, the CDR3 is TGTGCCAGCAGCTTGGTTAGCGGGATTGAGCAGTTCTTC. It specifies CASSLVSGIEQFF.